This T cell receptor beta chain comes out of a study of CD8+ T cells in alopecia areata. Study-level findings and limits: Persistence of many expanded lesional clones was seen in scalp and blood during tofacitinib.

Germline V lookup: CDR1 SGHNT, CDR2 YYREEE (reference sequence). The CDR3 has 15 residues. Trimming took 0 bases from V and 6 from J; bases not matched to a gene: 6. A remark on this clone: Antigen unknown.

The treatment is: oral pan-JAK inhibitor, 5-10 mg twice daily. Once RNA had been extracted, it was reverse transcribed into cDNA to act as the sequencing template. Here immunoSEQ multiplex PCR was the method, and the copy in TCRdb shows in-frame clones only, minus some. The data show 200,000 to 250,000 clones, with less than 45% seen just once and more than 0.4% held by the top ten. The sequence was obtained from a human donor with alopecia areata. The rearrangement joins TRBV5-4 to TRBJ1-2; 9 bases fit TRBD1. The specimen was CD4+ T cells sorted from blood, collected at roughly week 30, from a patient treated with tofacitinib. This CDR3 is CASSLVTGGKDGYTF. CDR3 DNA: TGTGCCAGCAGCTTGGTGACAGGGGGGAAAGATGGCTACACCTTC.